The following is a TCR beta chain sequence with its context. The sample originates from a study of shared clonotypes between healthy human individuals. In the study overall: Donors, aged 18 to 49, were two women and a few men. Per-donor plates numbered three CD4 naive, three CD4 memory, two CD8 naive and one CD8 memory.

Germline V gene sequence: CDR1 SGHDN, CDR2 FVKESK. The CDR3 covers 14 residues. V was cut by 3 bases and J by 3 bases, with 11 bases left in between. Clones were read by immunoSEQ multiplex PCR, and TCRdb kept only the in-frame ones, dropping some. Of about 380,000 clones detected, about 96% appear once; the ten largest clones hold 0.32%. The sequencing input was memory CD8+ T cells sorted from blood. Subset meaning: CD45RO+ cells pooled with CCR7-negative TemRA cells. This clonotype originated in a man between 25 and 39 years old in good health. J is TRBJ1-1 and V is TRBV14, with unresolved D. The CDR3 DNA reads TGTGCCAGCAGCCAGGGTCCGTGGGACACTGAAGCTTTCTTT. Its protein is CASSQGPWDTEAFF.